These 26 T cell receptor beta chains originate from one sample sequenced in a study of T cell responses to AZD1222 COVID-19 vaccine. Sequenced by immunoSEQ multiplex PCR; TCRdb stores in-frame clones only, minus some. Of approximately 150,000 clones listed, around 90% are singletons. Material: peripheral blood, obtained on day 0 of AZD1222 vaccination. These TCRs come from an adult in good health.

This chain connects TRBV7-9 to TRBJ1-1, with a weak D call TRBD1 (5 bases). V was trimmed by 5 bases and J by 5 bases, leaving 12 bases between them. Germline V gives CDR1 SEHNR, CDR2 FQNEAQ (reference sequence). This CDR3 has 13 residues. CDR3 DNA: TGTGCCAGCAGCCTCGATGGGGCTACTGAAGCTTTCTTT. Translated, it gives CASSLDGATEAFF. Using reference TRBV7-9 and TRBJ1-1 for the parts outside the CDR3, the full variable domain is DTGVSQNPRHKITKRGQNVTFRCDPISEHNRLYWYRQTLGQGPEFLTYFQNEAQLEKSRLLSDRFSAERPKGSFSTLEIQRTEQGDSAMYLCASSLDGATEAFFGQGTRLTVV.

A note on this clone: A junction boundary mismatches the germline segment, possibly from a read error. The chain combines TRBV10-3 with TRBJ2-3, with TRBD2 identical over 8 bases. The germline V gene has CDR1 ENHRY and CDR2 SYGVKD. This CDR3 contains 18 residues. In DNA form, the CDR3 reads TGTGCCGTCAGCGGGGCCCTCTCGGCCGGGACTAGGCAAGATACGCAGTATTTT. This codes for CAVSGALSAGTRQDTQYF.

The V gene is TRBV13, the J gene TRBJ2-3; TRBD2 matches 9 bases. The germline V gene has CDR1 PRHDT and CDR2 FYEKMQ (reference sequence). This CDR3 has 16 residues. V shed 4 bases and J 3 bases; nucleotides not matched to a gene: 8. CDR3 amino acids: CASSSPGAGGTDTQYF. CDR3 in DNA: TGTGCCAGCAGCTCCCCGGGGGCGGGGGGGACAGATACGCAGTATTTT. Together with reference TRBV13 and TRBJ2-3, the CDR3 gives the full variable domain: AAGVIQSPRHLIKEKRETATLKCYPIPRHDTVYWYQQGPGQDPQFLISFYEKMQSDKGSIPDRFSAQQFSDYHSELNMSSLELGDSALYFCASSSPGAGGTDTQYFGPGTRLTVL.

The chain couples TRBV18 to TRBJ1-1, with a tentative D call TRBD1 (5 bases). Trimming stripped 3 bases from V and 11 bases from J, with 16 bases between. The CDR3 has 13 amino acids. The germline gives CDR1 KGHSH, CDR2 LQKENI. CDR3 protein: CASSPPGPSTAFF. CDR3 bases: TGTGCCAGCTCACCGCCGGGACCTTCGACCGCTTTCTTT.

The rearrangement uses TRBV7-6 and TRBJ2-1; the D is unclear. V was shortened by 2 bases and J by 7 bases, with 3 bases between the two germline ends. Germline V lookup: CDR1 SGHVS, CDR2 FNYEAQ. The CDR3 is 11 residues long. The CDR3 DNA reads TGTGCCAGCAGCTTAATAAATGAGCAGTTCTTC. It yields the protein CASSLINEQFF.

The V call is TRBV4-2, the J call TRBJ1-6, with D maybe TRBD1 (5 bases). With 5 bases removed from V and 9 bases from J, the gap between germline ends came to 20 bases. From germline, CDR1 is LGHNA and CDR2 YNFKEQ. This CDR3 has 16 amino acids. The CDR3 loop is CASSIDRVWGFSPLHF. For the CDR3, the DNA is TGTGCCAGCAGCATAGACCGAGTTTGGGGCTTTTCACCCCTCCACTTT.

The chain combines TRBV5-8 with TRBJ1-5; 8 bases map to TRBD1. This CDR3 has 15 residues. Germline CDR1 SGHTS, CDR2 YDEGEE. V lost 3 bases, J lost 2 bases, and 4 bases stayed unmatched. The DNA for the CDR3 is TGTGCCAGCAGCTGGACAGGGACTGGCAATCAGCCCCAGCATTTT. Protein: CASSWTGTGNQPQHF.

This clone occurred once. The CDR3 nucleotides read TGTGCCAGCGAGGGGGGTAACTATGGCTACACCTTC. It translates to CASEGGNYGYTF. This rearrangement joins TRBV18 to TRBJ1-2, with D tentatively TRBD1 (6 bases). The CDR3 covers 12 residues. CDR1 and CDR2 from the germline V gene are KGHSH and LQKENI. V lost 8 bases and J 1 base, leaving 8 bases between the germline ends.

The chain links TRBV2 to TRBJ1-6, with 7 bases lining up with TRBD1. This CDR3 has 14 amino acids. Trimming cost V 7 bases and J 6 bases; bases outside gene matches: 6. CDR1 is SNHLY and CDR2 is FYNNEI in the germline V gene. The CDR3 protein is CASNGQESNSPLHF. CDR3 bases: TGTGCCAGCAACGGACAGGAGTCTAATTCACCCCTCCACTTT.

The V and J genes are TRBV7-9 and TRBJ1-3; TRBD1 aligns across 7 bases. Germline-derived CDR1 and CDR2 are SEHNR and FQNEAQ (reference sequence). The CDR3 runs to 17 residues. With V trimmed by 2 bases and J by 0 bases, 7 bases remained unmatched. CDR3 sequence reads: CASSLPRGTSSGNTIYF. The CDR3 DNA sequence: TGTGCCAGCAGCTTACCCAGGGGGACCAGCTCTGGAAACACCATATATTTT.

The V and J genes are TRBV30 and TRBJ1-2; D gene uncertain. Germline CDR1 is GTSNPN and CDR2 is SVGIG (reference sequence). The V gene lost 3 bases and the J gene lost 5 bases, with 10 bases spanning the gap. This CDR3 region has 12 residues. The CDR3 DNA follows: TGTGCCTGGAGATTGGACCTATATGGCTACACCTTC. Its translation is CAWRLDLYGYTF.

This chain connects TRBV5-6 to TRBJ2-7, with 11 bases lining up with TRBD2. The CDR3 is 15 residues long. Germline V gene sequence: CDR1 SGHDT, CDR2 YYEEEE. Trimming at V came to 5 bases and at J to 0 bases, leaving 4 bases not matched to a gene. For the CDR3, the DNA is TGTGCCAGCAGTTGGGGGACTAGCGGCTCCTACGAGCAGTACTTC. Its translation: CASSWGTSGSYEQYF. Using reference TRBV5-6 and TRBJ2-7 for the parts outside the CDR3, the full variable domain is DAGVTQSPTHLIKTRGQQVTLRCSPKSGHDTVSWYQQALGQGPQFIFQYYEEEERQRGNFPDRFSGHQFPNYSSELNVNALLLGDSALYLCASSWGTSGSYEQYFGPGTRLTVT.

The rearrangement uses TRBV5-1 and TRBJ2-1, with 12 bases that match TRBD2. CDR1 and CDR2 (germline): SGHRS, YFSETQ. The CDR3 has 14 amino acids. Germline trimming cut 4 bases from V and 4 bases from J; bases unmatched to any gene: 0. The CDR3 protein is CASSTSGGYNEQFF. In DNA, the CDR3 is TGCGCCAGCAGCACTAGCGGGGGGTACAATGAGCAGTTCTTC.

V is TRBV11-2 and J is TRBJ1-3; D unresolved. The CDR3 extends over 13 amino acids. Germline CDR1 is SGHAT and CDR2 is FQNNGV. V was cut by 0 bases and J by 0 bases, with 0 bases left in between. The CDR3 is CASSLDSGNTIYF. The CDR3 DNA follows: TGTGCCAGCAGCTTAGACTCTGGAAACACCATATATTTT.

The chain couples TRBV5-1 to TRBJ2-5; 10 nucleotides align to TRBD1. The V segment lost 0 bases and the J segment 4 bases; nucleotides outside the gene matches: 9. Germline V lookup: CDR1 SGHRS, CDR2 YFSETQ. The CDR3 covers 17 residues. The CDR3 bases are TGCGCCAGCAGCTTGGGGGGACAGGGGCGGTTCACAGAGACCCAGTACTTC. It translates to CASSLGGQGRFTETQYF. Together with reference TRBV5-1 and TRBJ2-5, the CDR3 gives the full variable domain: KAGVTQTPRYLIKTRGQQVTLSCSPISGHRSVSWYQQTPGQGLQFLFEYFSETQRNKGNFPGRFSGRQFSNSRSEMNVSTLELGDSALYLCASSLGGQGRFTETQYFGPGTRLLVL.

This chain links TRBV28 with TRBJ1-4; 8 nucleotides line up with TRBD1. J lost 5 bases, V lost 9 bases, and 8 bases had no gene match. This CDR3 spans 14 amino acids. Per germline, CDR1 MDHEN and CDR2 SYDVKM. The CDR3 DNA is TGTGCCAGTCACCAGGGGGCAGGGAATGAAAAACTGTTTTTT. This gives the protein CASHQGAGNEKLFF.

The chain combines TRBV19 with TRBJ2-3; 9 bases match TRBD2. Germline V gene sequence: CDR1 LNHDA, CDR2 SQIVND (reference sequence). V lost 3 bases to trimming and J lost 3 bases; unmatched junction nucleotides: 4. The CDR3 totals 15 residues. The CDR3, as DNA: TGTGCCAGTAGTATGGTGAGCGGGAGGACAGATACGCAGTATTTT. Translated: CASSMVSGRTDTQYF.

The chain employs TRBV10-3 and TRBJ1-4; tentative D call: TRBD1 (6 bases). V lost 5 bases and J 5 bases, leaving 12 bases between the germline ends. This CDR3 is 14 amino acids long. CDR1 and CDR2 from the germline V gene are ENHRY and SYGVKD. CDR3 residues: CAISPGQANEKLFF. The CDR3 coding sequence is TGTGCCATCAGTCCGGGACAAGCAAATGAAAAACTGTTTTTT.

The chain carries TRBV30 and TRBJ2-6; D uncertain. The germline CDR1 and CDR2 sequences are GTSNPN and SVGIG (reference sequence). CDR3 size: 16 residues. Trimming cost V 4 bases and J 5 bases, with 18 bases left between them. The CDR3 DNA follows: TGTGCCTGGATGAAATCCCCAGCGTTCCGGGCCAACGTCCTGACTTTC. This translates into CAWMKSPAFRANVLTF.

DNA of the CDR3: TGTGCCAGCAGTGTATCACAGAGCAATCAGCCCCAGCATTTT. As protein: CASSVSQSNQPQHF. The chain couples TRBV2 to TRBJ1-5; D ambiguous. The CDR3 contains 14 residues. Trimming took off 4 bases at V and 1 base at J, with 8 bases between the two ends. Germline CDR1 SNHLY, CDR2 FYNNEI.

This chain joins TRBV28 and TRBJ1-5, with 8 bases lining up with TRBD1. V dropped 6 bases and J dropped 5; count of bases not matched to a gene: 6. This CDR3 comprises 14 residues. Germline CDR1 is MDHEN and CDR2 is SYDVKM. CDR3 DNA: TGTGCCAGCAGGAAGGACAGGGAACATCAGCCCCAGCATTTT. Residues: CASRKDREHQPQHF.

The chain has TRBV5-4 and TRBJ1-2; D gene unclear. Trimming stripped 4 bases from V and 4 bases from J, with 17 bases between. CDR3 length: 15 residues. Germline V lookup: CDR1 SGHNT, CDR2 YYREEE (reference sequence). CDR3 coding DNA: TGTGCCAGCAGCCCTCTCCAGCGGGTCCGCTATGGCTACACCTTC. It encodes CASSPLQRVRYGYTF.

The V gene is TRBV5-1, the J gene TRBJ2-4; TRBD2 matches at 11 bases. V shed 1 base, J shed 5 bases, and the junction held 8 bases outside the gene matches. The CDR3 is made up of 17 amino acids. Looked up from germline, CDR1 is SGHRS and CDR2 is YFSETQ. This CDR3 is CASSLRALAGGQNIQYF. The DNA of the CDR3 is TGCGCCAGCAGCTTGAGGGCCCTAGCGGGGGGCCAAAACATTCAGTACTTC.

The V gene is TRBV20-1, the J gene TRBJ1-2; the D gene is possibly TRBD1 (5 bases). Germline loops: CDR1 DFQATT, CDR2 SNEGSKA (reference sequence). Trimming took 7 bases from V and 8 from J, leaving 14 bases between them. This CDR3 is built from 11 residues. For the CDR3, the DNA is TGCAGTGTGCCGGGACTGAGAGGCTACACCTTC. It translates to CSVPGLRGYTF.

This clone was seen a single time. The V call is TRBV5-1, the J call TRBJ1-1; tentatively, D is TRBD1 (5 bases). This CDR3 region has 13 residues. Germline CDR1 and CDR2: SGHRS and YFSETQ. V was shortened by 4 bases and J by 2 bases, with 9 bases between the two germline ends. The CDR3 bases are TGCGCCAGCAGCAGGGGCCAAAACACTGAAGCTTTCTTT. Residues: CASSRGQNTEAFF.

The genes are TRBV5-6 and TRBJ2-2; 10 positions match TRBD2. V lost 0 bases to trimming and J lost 5 bases; unmatched junction nucleotides: 4. CDR3 size: 16 residues. CDR1 is SGHDT, CDR2 YYEEEE, per germline. Here the CDR3 reads CASSLALAGVTGELFF. Here the CDR3 DNA reads TGTGCCAGCAGCTTGGCCCTAGCGGGAGTTACCGGGGAGCTGTTTTTT.